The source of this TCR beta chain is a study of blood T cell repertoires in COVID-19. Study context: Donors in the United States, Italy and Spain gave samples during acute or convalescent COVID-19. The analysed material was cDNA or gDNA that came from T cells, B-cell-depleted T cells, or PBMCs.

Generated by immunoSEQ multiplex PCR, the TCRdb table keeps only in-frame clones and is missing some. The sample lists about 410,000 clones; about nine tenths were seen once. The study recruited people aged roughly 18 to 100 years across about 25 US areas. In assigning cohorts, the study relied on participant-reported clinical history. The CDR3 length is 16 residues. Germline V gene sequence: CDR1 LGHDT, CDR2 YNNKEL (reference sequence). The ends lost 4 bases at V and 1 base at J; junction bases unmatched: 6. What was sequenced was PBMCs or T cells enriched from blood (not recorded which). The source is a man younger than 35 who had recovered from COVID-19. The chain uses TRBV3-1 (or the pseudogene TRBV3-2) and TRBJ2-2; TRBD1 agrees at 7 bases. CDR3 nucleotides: TGTGCCAGCAGCCGGACGGACAGGCTGAACACCGGGGAGCTGTTTTTT. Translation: CASSRTDRLNTGELFF.